Listed here are 27 T cell receptor beta chains from one sample, sequenced in a study of blood T cell repertoires in COVID-19. Data came from immunoSEQ multiplex PCR; TCRdb stores just in-frame clones and leaves some out. The data show approximately 200,000 clones, roughly 80% seen once. Sequencing was carried out using PBMCs or T cells enriched from blood (not recorded which). The receptors originated from a man aged 55 to 70 who had recovered from COVID-19.

This clone occurred many times. The chain uses TRBV5-1 and TRBJ1-4; no definite D call. Germline CDR1 SGHRS, CDR2 YFSETQ. The CDR3 runs 17 residues. Trimming shortened V by 1 base and J by 1 base, and 14 bases separated the two germline ends. CDR3 protein: CASSLSVAGRTNEKLFF. DNA of the CDR3: TGCGCCAGCAGCTTGTCAGTTGCGGGAAGAACTAATGAAAAACTGTTTTTT.

V gene TRBV20-1 combines with J gene TRBJ1-1; possibly TRBD1 for D (5 bases). From germline, CDR1 is DFQATT and CDR2 SNEGSKA (reference sequence). Trimming left V 7 bases short and J 6 bases short, with 12 bases between. There are 11 residues in the CDR3. For the CDR3, the DNA is TGCAGTGTTGCGGGGGTGGCTGAAGCTTTCTTT. Translating gives CSVAGVAEAFF.

This clone was detected only a few times. The CDR3 spells CASSPGRSGTDTQYF. Written as DNA, the CDR3 is TGTGCCAGCAGCCCGGGGAGGTCGGGCACAGATACGCAGTATTTT. The rearrangement links TRBV7-2 to TRBJ2-3, with TRBD2 as a possible D gene (6 bases). This CDR3 is built from 15 residues. CDR1 and CDR2 (germline): SGHTA, FQGNSA. Trimming removed 5 bases at V and 1 base at J, with 13 bases between.

The chain couples TRBV5-1 to TRBJ1-2; maybe TRBD1 (6 bases). V lost 0 bases and J 6 bases, leaving 9 bases between the germline ends. The CDR3 covers 13 residues. The germline V gene encodes CDR1 SGHRS and CDR2 YFSETQ. The CDR3 here is CASSLGTAHGYTF. The CDR3 region has the DNA TGCGCCAGCAGCTTGGGGACAGCTCATGGCTACACCTTC.

V usage is TRBV7-9 and J usage is TRBJ2-3; TRBD1 is a possible D gene (6 bases). CDR3 length: 15 residues. Germline CDR1 SEHNR, CDR2 FQNEAQ (reference sequence). V was trimmed by 3 bases and J by 1 base, leaving 11 bases between them. The CDR3: CASSFRGAGTDTQYF. Here the CDR3 DNA reads TGTGCCAGCAGCTTCAGGGGCGCGGGCACAGATACGCAGTATTTT.

The chain recombines TRBV5-4 with TRBJ2-7, with D possibly matching TRBD1 (5 bases). V dropped 0 bases and J dropped 0 bases, with 10 bases sitting between them. The CDR3 length is 15 residues. CDR1 and CDR2 from the germline V gene are SGHNT and YYREEE (reference sequence). CDR3: CASSLGQRNSYEQYF. The CDR3 DNA follows: TGTGCCAGCAGCTTGGGACAGCGTAACTCCTACGAGCAGTACTTC.

This clone was seen only a few times. This sequence joins TRBV12-3 or TRBV12-4 and TRBJ1-5; D is ambiguous. Trimming stripped 5 bases from V and 5 bases from J, with 10 bases between. The CDR3 runs 13 residues. CDR3 in DNA: TGTGCCAGCAGTCTTTCCCCCTATCAGCCCCAGCATTTT. Translated: CASSLSPYQPQHF.

The count of this clone is one. The chain employs TRBV7-9 and TRBJ2-5, with TRBD2 identical over 12 bases. V shed 5 bases, J shed 4 bases, and the junction held 5 bases outside the gene matches. This CDR3 contains 15 residues. The germline gives CDR1 SEHNR, CDR2 FQNEAQ (reference sequence). CDR3 DNA: TGTGCCAGCAGCCCTAGCGGGGGGGCTGCAGAGACCCAGTACTTC. Residues: CASSPSGGAAETQYF.

The chain employs TRBV24-1 and TRBJ1-5, with D perhaps TRBD1 (6 bases). This CDR3 is 15 amino acids long. V was shortened by 5 bases and J by 5 bases, with 15 bases between the two germline ends. Looked up from germline, CDR1 is KGHDR and CDR2 is SFDVKD. As DNA, the CDR3 is TGTGCCACCAGTGGAGACGGGACAAGAGATCAGCCCCAGCATTTT. Encoded protein: CATSGDGTRDQPQHF.

The rearrangement uses TRBV6-5 and TRBJ1-2; 7 bases are shared with TRBD1. From germline, CDR1 is MNHEY and CDR2 SVGAGI. The junction had 9 bases not matched to a gene; V was cut back by 6 bases and J by 5 bases. The CDR3 has 14 amino acids. In DNA form, the CDR3 reads TGTGCCAGCAGGGGACAGCGGAGAGAATATGGCTACACCTTC. It codes for CASRGQRREYGYTF.

The chain links TRBV18 to TRBJ2-7; 9 positions match TRBD1. Germline V gives CDR1 KGHSH, CDR2 LQKENI. The CDR3 is 18 amino acids. Unmatched junction bases numbered 16, after V lost 2 bases and J lost 5 bases. The CDR3 nucleotides are TGTGCCAGCTCACCAGTAACTGGAATTGGGACAGGGAGGCACGAGCAGTACTTC. Amino acids: CASSPVTGIGTGRHEQYF. Supplemented by reference TRBV18 and TRBJ2-7, the full variable domain reads NAGVMQNPRHLVRRRGQEARLRCSPMKGHSHVYWYRQLPEEGLKFMVYLQKENIIDESGMPKERFSAEFPKEGPSILRIQQVVRGDSAAYFCASSPVTGIGTGRHEQYFGPGTRLTVT.

This chain links TRBV4-3 with TRBJ1-1, with D possibly TRBD1 on 5 matching bases. This CDR3 region has 14 residues. The V gene lost 0 bases and the J gene lost 5 bases, with 10 bases spanning the gap. Looked up from germline, CDR1 is LGHNA and CDR2 is YSLEER. The chain's CDR3 is CASSQDWGRTEAFF. In nucleotides, the CDR3 is TGCGCCAGCAGCCAAGATTGGGGGAGGACTGAAGCTTTCTTT.

V gene TRBV6-5 combines with J gene TRBJ2-7, with 9 positions matching TRBD1. V lost 7 bases to trimming and J lost 3 bases; unmatched junction nucleotides: 4. Germline V CDR1 and CDR2: MNHEY, SVGAGI. The CDR3 loop spans 13 amino acids. CDR3 in DNA: TGTGCCAGCACGGGACAGGGAGGCTACGAGCAGTACTTC. Protein sequence: CASTGQGGYEQYF.

The V call is TRBV19, the J call TRBJ1-6; possibly TRBD1 for D (5 bases). The V end was cut by 4 bases, the J end by 4 bases, with 14 bases between. Germline CDR1 reads LNHDA; CDR2 reads SQIVND (reference sequence). The CDR3 runs to 16 residues. For the CDR3, the DNA is TGTGCCAGTAGTACGGGACTCCTGACTTATAATTCACCCCTCCACTTT. It encodes CASSTGLLTYNSPLHF.

The chain couples TRBV11-3 to TRBJ1-1; D gene unclear. Germline loops: CDR1 SGHNT, CDR2 YENEEA. V shed 3 bases and J shed 1 base, with 6 bases lying between them. The CDR3 has 13 residues. In DNA, the CDR3 is TGTGCCAGCAGCTTGAACAGGAACACTGAAGCTTTCTTT. This encodes CASSLNRNTEAFF.

V usage is TRBV11-2 and J usage is TRBJ1-5; D unresolved. Trimming took 4 bases from V and 6 from J, leaving 10 bases between them. In germline, CDR1 is SGHAT, CDR2 FQNNGV. The CDR3 sequence is 13 residues long. The CDR3 DNA sequence: TGTGCCAGCAGCTCCCTCGCGGGTCAGCCCCAGCATTTT. Translation: CASSSLAGQPQHF.

This chain links TRBV18 with TRBJ2-3; 9 bases map to TRBD2. Germline CDR1 is KGHSH and CDR2 is LQKENI. This CDR3 contains 15 residues. V gave up 3 bases and J gave up 6 bases; unmatched junction bases: 7. The CDR3 DNA is TGTGCCAGCTCACCGGTAGCGGGGGCGATTGATACGCAGTATTTT. As protein: CASSPVAGAIDTQYF.

The chain couples TRBV5-1 to TRBJ1-1; D not resolved. V shed 3 bases and J shed 2 bases, with 11 bases lying between them. Germline V gene sequence: CDR1 SGHRS, CDR2 YFSETQ. The CDR3 is 14 amino acids. The CDR3 region is CASSSSGFNTEAFF. CDR3 bases: TGCGCCAGCAGCTCCAGCGGGTTTAACACTGAAGCTTTCTTT.

V is TRBV6-2 or TRBV6-3 and J is TRBJ2-5, with 9 bases aligning to TRBD2. The trim removed 2 bases at V and 4 bases at J, leaving 5 bases unmatched. The CDR3 sequence is 15 residues long. The germline CDR1 and CDR2 sequences are MNHEY and SVGEGT. CDR3 protein: CASSYGGGAAETQYF. CDR3 sequence (DNA): TGTGCCAGCAGTTACGGCGGGGGGGCCGCAGAGACCCAGTACTTC.

This clone was counted only a few times. The rearrangement joins TRBV2 to TRBJ1-2, with D possibly TRBD1 on 6 matching bases. Germline CDR1 is SNHLY and CDR2 is FYNNEI. The CDR3 is 17 amino acids. With 2 bases removed from V and 2 bases from J, the gap between germline ends came to 18 bases. CDR3 sequence (DNA): TGTGCCAGCAGTGAATGGGGGCAGGGATATATCAACTATGGCTACACCTTC. Its protein is CASSEWGQGYINYGYTF.

V and J are TRBV2 and TRBJ2-3; 8 bases align to TRBD2. J lost 12 bases, V lost 6 bases, and 8 bases had no gene match. There are 12 residues in the CDR3. Germline V gene sequence: CDR1 SNHLY, CDR2 FYNNEI. The CDR3 loop is CASRTTGTSQYF. CDR3 nucleotide sequence: TGTGCCAGCAGAACAACCGGGACTAGTCAGTATTTT.

This clone was detected only a few times. This chain joins TRBV2 and TRBJ2-1; 9 bases fit TRBD1. Trimming removed 3 bases from V and 6 bases from J; junction bases left unmatched: 9. The CDR3 is 16 residues long. Germline-derived CDR1 and CDR2 are SNHLY and FYNNEI. CDR3 residues: CASSDYRGLVSNEQFF. The CDR3 nucleotides read TGTGCCAGCAGTGATTACAGGGGGCTTGTTAGCAATGAGCAGTTCTTC.

The rearrangement uses TRBV18 and TRBJ2-7; maybe TRBD1 (6 bases). This CDR3 spans 14 amino acids. The germline CDR1 and CDR2 sequences are KGHSH and LQKENI. V was pared by 5 bases and J by 2 bases, with 13 bases between. The CDR3 sequence is CASSATTGPYEQYF. The CDR3 DNA sequence: TGTGCCAGCTCAGCAACGACAGGCCCCTACGAGCAGTACTTC.

The chain recombines TRBV6-5 with TRBJ2-7; weak D call: TRBD2 (6 bases). The CDR3 contains 15 residues. The germline V gene encodes CDR1 MNHEY and CDR2 SVGAGI. V lost 6 bases and J 7 bases, leaving 22 bases between the germline ends. The CDR3 protein is CASSRLRQGDWEQYF. The CDR3 bases are TGTGCCAGCAGCCGATTGCGACAAGGGGACTGGGAGCAGTACTTC.

The V call is TRBV10-3, the J call TRBJ2-1; 10 bases map to TRBD1. The V and J ends lost 6 bases and 7 bases, in that order; junction bases with no gene match: 12. CDR3 length: 16 residues. CDR1 and CDR2 (germline): ENHRY, SYGVKD. CDR3 protein: CAISGNRTGGKNEQFF. The CDR3 DNA reads TGTGCCATCAGCGGGAACAGGACAGGGGGGAAAAATGAGCAGTTCTTC.

The chain uses TRBV6-5 and TRBJ1-4; D ambiguous. Germline values: CDR1 MNHEY, CDR2 SVGAGI. Trimming took off 6 bases at V and 2 bases at J, with 10 bases between the two ends. This CDR3 has 14 amino acids. As DNA, the CDR3 is TGTGCCAGCAGCCCGGCGGGTACTAATGAAAAACTGTTTTTT. Its protein product is CASSPAGTNEKLFF.

J is TRBJ2-1 and V is TRBV7-8, with D maybe TRBD2 (5 bases). The ends were cut back, 1 base at V and 10 bases at J, with 17 bases in the middle. Per the germline V gene, CDR1 is SGHVS and CDR2 is FQNEAQ. The length of the CDR3 is 15 residues. The CDR3 sequence is CASSLGSLGGGEQFF. CDR3 coding DNA: TGTGCCAGCAGCTTAGGGTCACTAGGCGGCGGCGAGCAGTTCTTC.